One and the same sample provided the 24 T cell receptor beta chains below, sequenced in a study of HIV-infected patients and healthy controls. TCRdb reanalysed the 5' RACE reads using MiXCR and keeps one entry per CDR3 protein. Found here are some 20,000 distinct CDR3 sequences, roughly 20% of them singletons; the top ten hold around 33%. Sequenced input: CD8+ T cells from blood. The receptors originated from a human donor in good health.

This rearrangement joins TRBV10-3 to TRBJ2-7; possible D gene TRBD2, 5 bases. The CDR3 has 15 amino acids. Trimming took 10 bases from V and 0 from J, leaving 19 bases between them. The germline V gene encodes CDR1 ENHRY and CDR2 SYGVKD. The CDR3 bases are TGTGCCACTGCATTTAGCGCCCTGAGCTCCTACGAGCAGTACTTC. Residues: CATAFSALSSYEQYF.

The genes are TRBV5-5 and TRBJ1-2, with TRBD1 matching over 8 bases. The germline V gene has CDR1 SGHKS and CDR2 YYEKEE (reference sequence). V shed 2 bases and J 6 bases; nucleotides not matched to a gene: 9. This CDR3 contains 15 residues. The CDR3 sequence is CASSFGPQGADGYTF. CDR3 sequence (DNA): TGTGCCAGCAGCTTTGGTCCGCAGGGGGCCGATGGCTACACCTTC.

This rearrangement joins TRBV5-1 to TRBJ2-3, with 7 bases lining up with TRBD2. Per the germline V gene, CDR1 is SGHRS and CDR2 is YFSETQ. This CDR3 contains 15 residues. Trimming removed 4 bases from V and 2 bases from J; junction bases left unmatched: 7. The chain's CDR3 is CASSAGTTNTDTQYF. CDR3 in DNA: TGCGCCAGCAGCGCCGGGACTACTAACACAGATACGCAGTATTTT.

The chain is built from TRBV20-1 and TRBJ1-2; weak D call: TRBD1 (5 bases). V was shortened by 3 bases and J by 0 bases, with 17 bases between the two germline ends. The CDR3 covers 16 residues. Germline CDR1 DFQATT, CDR2 SNEGSKA (reference sequence). CDR3 DNA: TGCAGTGCTAGGGGCTTGGGGGACCAAGCTAACTATGGCTACACCTTC. It is translated as CSARGLGDQANYGYTF.

This chain joins TRBV18 and TRBJ2-3, with D hard to call. This CDR3 contains 14 residues. Deletions cut 7 bases from V and 1 base from J, with 12 bases between. Germline V gene lookup returns CDR1 KGHSH and CDR2 LQKENI. Here the CDR3 reads CASYPPTRTDTQYF. The CDR3 nucleotides read TGTGCCAGCTATCCGCCCACCCGCACAGATACGCAGTATTTT.

The chain couples TRBV7-9 to TRBJ2-1; 11 bases map to TRBD2. The CDR3 loop spans 16 amino acids. The ends lost 5 bases at V and 3 bases at J; junction bases unmatched: 6. Germline V gene lookup returns CDR1 SEHNR and CDR2 FQNEAQ (reference sequence). The CDR3 here is CASSPTTSGIYNEQFF. Here the CDR3 DNA reads TGTGCCAGCAGCCCTACGACTAGCGGGATCTACAATGAGCAGTTCTTC.

This clonotype was seen many times. V and J are TRBV4-1 and TRBJ1-3; D gene uncertain. The germline V gene encodes CDR1 MGHRA and CDR2 YSYEKL. CDR3 size: 13 residues. Deletions cut 5 bases from V and 4 bases from J, with 9 bases between. CDR3 protein: CASSEGPGNTIYF. CDR3 in DNA: TGCGCCAGCAGCGAGGGCCCCGGAAACACCATATATTTT.

This clonotype was counted between two and nine times. V usage is TRBV19 and J usage is TRBJ2-7, with 8 bases lining up with TRBD2. CDR3 length equals 18 residues. Germline V CDR1 and CDR2: LNHDA, SQIVND (reference sequence). The V segment lost 0 bases and the J segment 4 bases; nucleotides outside the gene matches: 14. The CDR3 loop reads CASSIDHGGGQGWYEQYF. The CDR3 DNA follows: TGTGCCAGTAGTATAGACCACGGCGGGGGGCAGGGTTGGTACGAGCAGTACTTC.

The rearrangement links TRBV25-1 to TRBJ1-3; D perhaps matches TRBD1 (6 bases). The CDR3 has 14 residues. Trimming left V 6 bases short and J 4 bases short, with 13 bases between. From germline, CDR1 is MGHDK and CDR2 SYGVNS. This CDR3 is CASSIQGSGNTIYF. The DNA for the CDR3 is TGTGCCAGCAGCATACAGGGATCCGGAAACACCATATATTTT.

Many counts were recorded for this clonotype. The chain employs TRBV20-1 and TRBJ2-7, with D unclear. The germline V and J ends were trimmed by 3 bases and 3 bases, with 9 bases remaining between them. Germline loops: CDR1 DFQATT, CDR2 SNEGSKA (reference sequence). The CDR3 is made up of 12 amino acids. The CDR3 protein is CSARVADYEQYF. The DNA of the CDR3 is TGCAGTGCTAGGGTGGCAGACTACGAGCAGTACTTC.

This clonotype occurred many times. The chain combines TRBV27 with TRBJ1-1; D gene uncertain. Germline V gives CDR1 MNHEY, CDR2 SMNVEV (reference sequence). The V gene lost 3 bases and the J gene lost 5 bases, with 10 bases spanning the gap. The CDR3 spans 13 residues. The CDR3 region is CASSFGGETEAFF. DNA of the CDR3: TGTGCCAGCAGTTTCGGCGGTGAAACTGAAGCTTTCTTT.

Only a few counts were recorded for this clonotype. The chain recombines TRBV7-8 with TRBJ2-2; no definite D call. Trimming cost V 2 bases and J 8 bases, with 12 bases left between them. The V gene's germline CDR1 is SGHVS and CDR2 FQNEAQ. The CDR3 extends over 14 amino acids. Here the CDR3 DNA reads TGTGCCAGCAGCTTACGGGTCGCCAGGGGGGAGCTGTTTTTT. As protein: CASSLRVARGELFF. The full variable domain, in which reference TRBV7-8 and TRBJ2-2 provide the parts outside the CDR3, is GAGVSQSPRYKVAKRGQDVALRCDPISGHVSLFWYQQALGQGPEFLTYFQNEAQLDKSGLPSDRFFAERPEGSVSTLKIQRTQQEDSAVYLCASSLRVARGELFFGEGSRLTVL.

The chain carries TRBV6-1 and TRBJ1-5; D call uncertain. CDR3 size: 15 residues. In germline, CDR1 is MNHNS, CDR2 SASEGT. V lost 7 bases and J lost 0, with 13 bases in between. CDR3 protein: CASKGRGGSNQPQHF. DNA of the CDR3: TGTGCCAGCAAGGGCAGAGGTGGTAGCAATCAGCCCCAGCATTTT.

This clonotype was seen only a few times. The CDR3 sequence: CASSSGTPFPYEQYF. The CDR3 DNA sequence: TGTGCCAGCAGTTCTGGGACTCCCTTCCCCTACGAGCAGTACTTC. The chain has TRBV27 and TRBJ2-7; D may be TRBD2 (6 bases). Trimming shortened V by 4 bases and J by 2 bases, and 15 bases separated the two germline ends. The CDR3 is 15 residues long. CDR1 is MNHEY, CDR2 SMNVEV, per germline (reference sequence).

This clonotype was observed many times. The chain is built from TRBV7-3 and TRBJ2-6; 9 bases map to TRBD1. Germline V gives CDR1 SGHTA, CDR2 FQGTGA. CDR3 size: 17 residues. V was pared by 4 bases and J by 8 bases, with 12 bases of the junction left unmatched. CDR3 nucleotide sequence: TGTGCCAGCAGCTCGCCGGACAGGGGCTCTCCTACCAACGTCCTGACTTTC. Translated: CASSSPDRGSPTNVLTF. The whole variable domain, remainder taken from reference TRBV7-3 and TRBJ2-6, is GAGVSQTPSNKVTEKGKYVELRCDPISGHTALYWYRQSLGQGPEFLIYFQGTGAADDSGLPNDRFFAVRPEGSVSTLKIQRTERGDSAVYLCASSSPDRGSPTNVLTFGAGSRLTVL.

The sample holds many counts of this clonotype. The gene calls are TRBV12-3 or TRBV12-4 and TRBJ1-2; D gene unclear. This CDR3 has 14 amino acids. V gave up 6 bases and J gave up 0 bases, with 11 bases separating them. The CDR3 is CASRATGSNYGYTF. The DNA of the CDR3 is TGTGCCAGCAGGGCCACCGGGTCTAACTATGGCTACACCTTC.

This clonotype has a handful of counts. V usage is TRBV30 and J usage is TRBJ1-2; unclear D gene. This CDR3 is built from 13 residues. CDR1 GTSNPN and CDR2 SVGIG come from the germline V gene (reference sequence). Trimming stripped 0 bases from V and 6 bases from J, with 11 bases between. The CDR3 region has the DNA TGTGCCTGGAGTGTACGCCATTCCGATGGCTACACCTTC. Its translation: CAWSVRHSDGYTF.

In its sample, this clonotype was seen many times. This chain uses TRBV6-5 with TRBJ2-1; D call uncertain. CDR1 is MNHEY, CDR2 SVGAGI, per germline. This CDR3 comprises 13 residues. V was pared by 2 bases and J by 7 bases, with 9 bases between. DNA of the CDR3: TGTGCCAGCAGTTACGGATCCGTAAATGAGCAGTTCTTC. Amino acids: CASSYGSVNEQFF.

This clonotype was counted only a few times. V usage is TRBV3-1 and J usage is TRBJ1-2; D possibly corresponds to TRBD1 (5 bases). Trimming took 2 bases from V and 0 from J, leaving 13 bases between them. The CDR3 is 16 residues long. The V gene's germline CDR1 is LGHDT and CDR2 YNNKEL (reference sequence). CDR3 region: CASSQFRQGTNYGYTF. In DNA form, the CDR3 reads TGTGCCAGCAGCCAATTTCGGCAGGGTACTAACTATGGCTACACCTTC.

This chain links TRBV12-3 or TRBV12-4 with TRBJ1-2; D not certain. The CDR3 length is 12 residues. Trimming shortened V by 2 bases and J by 9 bases, and 10 bases separated the two germline ends. CDR3 coding DNA: TGTGCCAGCAGTTTAAAAGCGTTTAGCTACACCTTC. It codes for CASSLKAFSYTF.

This clonotype was seen only a few times. This chain joins TRBV12-3 or TRBV12-4 and TRBJ2-7, with D possibly being TRBD2 (5 bases). Trimming shortened V by 1 base and J by 3 bases, and 10 bases separated the two germline ends. The CDR3 contains 14 residues. CDR3 bases: TGTGCCAGCAGTTTAGATGGGAGTAGCTACGAGCAGTACTTC. Its translation: CASSLDGSSYEQYF.

This chain connects TRBV4-1 to TRBJ1-1; 7 positions match TRBD1. With 0 bases clipped from V and 3 bases from J, the junction kept 1 base outside the gene matches. Germline-derived CDR1 and CDR2 are MGHRA and YSYEKL. This CDR3 spans 14 amino acids. DNA for the CDR3: TGCGCCAGCAGCCAAGACAGGGGGGACACTGAAGCTTTCTTT. This encodes CASSQDRGDTEAFF.

J is TRBJ1-2 and V is TRBV29-1; D uncertain. Germline CDR1 reads SQVTM; CDR2 reads ANQGSEA. V was cut by 4 bases and J by 4 bases, with 10 bases left in between. CDR3 length: 12 amino acids. The CDR3 DNA reads as TGCAGCGTTGTAGGCGGATTCTATGGCTACACCTTC. It encodes CSVVGGFYGYTF.

This clonotype is categorized as medium-sized (0.01 to 0.1%). The chain combines TRBV6-5 with TRBJ1-2; D perhaps matches TRBD1 (6 bases). Germline V gene sequence: CDR1 MNHEY, CDR2 SVGAGI. Trimming took 0 bases from V and 6 from J, leaving 20 bases between them. The CDR3 runs to 17 residues. This CDR3 is CASSYSTRGGQDDGYTF. The CDR3 nucleotides read TGTGCCAGCAGTTACTCGACTCGTGGGGGCCAGGATGATGGCTACACCTTC.